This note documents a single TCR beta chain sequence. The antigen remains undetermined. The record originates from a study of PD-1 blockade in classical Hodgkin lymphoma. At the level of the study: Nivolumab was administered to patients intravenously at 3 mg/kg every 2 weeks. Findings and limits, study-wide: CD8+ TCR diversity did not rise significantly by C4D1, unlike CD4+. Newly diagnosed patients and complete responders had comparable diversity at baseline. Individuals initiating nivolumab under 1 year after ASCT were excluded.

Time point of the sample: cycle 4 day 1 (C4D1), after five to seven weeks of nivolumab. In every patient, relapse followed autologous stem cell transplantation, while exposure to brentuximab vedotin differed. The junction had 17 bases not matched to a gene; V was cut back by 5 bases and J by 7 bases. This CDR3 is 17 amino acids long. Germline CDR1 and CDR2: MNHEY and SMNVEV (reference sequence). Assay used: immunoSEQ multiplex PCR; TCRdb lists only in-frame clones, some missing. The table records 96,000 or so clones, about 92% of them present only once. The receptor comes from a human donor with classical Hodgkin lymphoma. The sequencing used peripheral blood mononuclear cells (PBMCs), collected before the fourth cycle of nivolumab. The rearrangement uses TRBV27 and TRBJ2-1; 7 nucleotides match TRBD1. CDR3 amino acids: CASSLRKTGSLVNEQFF. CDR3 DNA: TGTGCCAGCAGTCTGCGAAAGACAGGGTCATTGGTAAATGAGCAGTTCTTC.